These 21 T cell receptor beta chains came from one sample sequenced in a study of T-cell memory formation after mild COVID-19. TCRdb itself ran the 5' RACE reads through MiXCR, one entry per CDR3 protein. The data hold about 400,000 distinct CDR3 sequences, with 23% observed a single time. The sequencing input was PBMCs or a T cell subset sorted from them (not recorded which). The receptors were sampled from an adult woman who had mild COVID-19 (a few samples of this study predate the infection). Cell type and time point are not known.

This chain links TRBV5-1 with TRBJ2-5; weak D call: TRBD1 (7 bases). This CDR3 spans 16 amino acids. The V gene's germline CDR1 is SGHRS and CDR2 YFSETQ. Trimming removed 4 bases from V and 2 bases from J, with 18 bases in between. DNA for the CDR3: TGCGCCAGCAGCCTATCCGGACAGGCGGGACAAGAGACCCAGTACTTC. Its translation: CASSLSGQAGQETQYF.

The chain couples TRBV9 to TRBJ2-7, with D tentatively TRBD1 (6 bases). The CDR3 is 13 residues long. Trimming stripped 3 bases from V and 4 bases from J, with 11 bases between. CDR1 and CDR2 from the germline V gene are SGDLS and YYNGEE. The CDR3 DNA follows: TGTGCCAGCAGCGCCACAGGGATATACGAGCAGTACTTC. Translated: CASSATGIYEQYF.

This chain joins TRBV7-8 and TRBJ2-5, with 8 nucleotides matching TRBD2. The CDR3 runs to 14 residues. J gave up 5 bases and V 7 bases, and 9 bases lay outside the gene matches. Germline V lookup: CDR1 SGHVS, CDR2 FQNEAQ. DNA for the CDR3: TGTGCCAGCACGAGACTAGCGAGCAGGGAGACCCAGTACTTC. This encodes CASTRLASRETQYF.

A few counts support this clonotype. The V and J genes are TRBV7-9 and TRBJ2-7, with D possibly matching TRBD2 (6 bases). Looked up from germline, CDR1 is SEHNR and CDR2 is FQNEAQ (reference sequence). Trimming removed 2 bases at V and 6 bases at J, with 14 bases between. CDR3 length: 14 amino acids. CDR3 sequence: CASSLPGQGGEQYF. In nucleotides, the CDR3 is TGTGCCAGCAGCTTACCGGGGCAGGGAGGCGAGCAGTACTTC.

This clonotype has ten or more counts. The chain joins TRBV4-1 to TRBJ1-6, with TRBD1 matching 10 bases. The CDR3 runs 15 residues. The junction had 4 bases not matched to a gene; V was cut back by 1 base and J by 10 bases. Germline V gene data show CDR1 as MGHRA and CDR2 as YSYEKL. The CDR3: CASSQAGTGVSPLHF. The CDR3 region has the DNA TGCGCCAGCAGCCAAGCCGGGACAGGGGTATCACCCCTCCACTTT.

This chain links TRBV15 with TRBJ2-3; tentatively, D is TRBD1 (6 bases). V lost 2 bases to trimming and J lost 4 bases, with 10 bases between them. This CDR3 region has 14 residues. The germline gives CDR1 LNHNV, CDR2 YYDKDF (reference sequence). The CDR3 sequence is CATSRRQGPDTQYF. The CDR3 nucleotides read TGTGCCACCAGCAGAAGGCAGGGGCCAGATACGCAGTATTTT.

V and J are TRBV20-1 and TRBJ2-5, with TRBD2 matching 11 bases. The CDR3 spans 14 residues. Germline V lookup: CDR1 DFQATT, CDR2 SNEGSKA (reference sequence). J was trimmed by 9 bases and V by 6 bases; bases with no gene match: 12. The CDR3: CSAAPTSGGLAQYF. CDR3 DNA sequence: TGCAGTGCGGCCCCCACTAGCGGGGGACTTGCCCAGTACTTC.

The sample holds a few counts of this clonotype. This chain joins TRBV7-6 and TRBJ2-7; maybe TRBD1 (6 bases). Trimming removed 5 bases from V and 0 bases from J, with 8 bases in between. The germline V gene has CDR1 SGHVS and CDR2 FNYEAQ. This CDR3 contains 13 residues. Here the CDR3 DNA reads TGTGCCAGCAGCAGGACAGACTCCTACGAGCAGTACTTC. It specifies CASSRTDSYEQYF.

This clonotype was seen ten or more times. V usage is TRBV5-6 and J usage is TRBJ2-2; D is undetermined. V lost 5 bases and J 2 bases, leaving 4 bases between the germline ends. The CDR3 runs to 12 residues. The germline V gene encodes CDR1 SGHDT and CDR2 YYEEEE. The CDR3 loop reads CASSRNTGELFF. The CDR3 coding sequence is TGTGCCAGCAGTAGAAACACCGGGGAGCTGTTTTTT. Variable domain in full (rest from reference TRBV5-6 and TRBJ2-2): DAGVTQSPTHLIKTRGQQVTLRCSPKSGHDTVSWYQQALGQGPQFIFQYYEEEERQRGNFPDRFSGHQFPNYSSELNVNALLLGDSALYLCASSRNTGELFFGEGSRLTVL.

The table lists this clonotype with a few counts. This chain links TRBV7-2 with TRBJ2-5, with 7 bases aligning to TRBD2. The germline V gene has CDR1 SGHTA and CDR2 FQGNSA. The CDR3 is 14 amino acids. With 4 bases clipped from V and 6 bases from J, the junction kept 8 bases outside the gene matches. Here the CDR3 DNA reads TGTGCCAGCAGCTACAGAGCGGGGAGGCAGACCCAGTACTTC. It is translated as CASSYRAGRQTQYF.

The table lists this clonotype with many counts. The chain combines TRBV12-3 or TRBV12-4 with TRBJ2-7; D gene uncertain. CDR3 length equals 12 residues. The germline V and J ends were trimmed by 7 bases and 2 bases, with 9 bases remaining between them. The CDR3 DNA is TGTGCCAGCACATCTCAAACCTACGAGCAGTACTTC. Translated: CASTSQTYEQYF.

The chain recombines TRBV5-6 with TRBJ1-1; the D is unclear. CDR1 and CDR2 from the germline V gene are SGHDT and YYEEEE. V was pared by 4 bases and J by 8 bases, with 12 bases between. This CDR3 spans 12 amino acids. CDR3 sequence reads: CASSAGPSEAFF. CDR3 DNA sequence: TGTGCCAGCAGCGCCGGGCCCTCCGAAGCTTTCTTT.

The chain couples TRBV29-1 to TRBJ1-1; D uncertain. The CDR3 covers 14 residues. Germline assignment: CDR1 SQVTM and CDR2 ANQGSEA. V lost 4 bases to trimming and J lost 1 base, with 13 bases between them. The CDR3 sequence is CSVVVASGNTEAFF. The CDR3 DNA follows: TGCAGCGTTGTCGTGGCGTCGGGGAACACTGAAGCTTTCTTT.

This clonotype was counted at least ten times. The CDR3 DNA reads as TGTGCCAGCAGCCACGGAACCGGGACTAGCTTGAGCTACGAGCAGTACTTC. This gives the protein CASSHGTGTSLSYEQYF. The J gene is TRBJ2-7, the V gene TRBV4-2, with 9 positions matching TRBD2. V dropped 3 bases and J dropped 3; count of bases not matched to a gene: 12. Germline V lookup: CDR1 LGHNA, CDR2 YNFKEQ. The CDR3 sequence is 17 residues long.

This clonotype came up once. CDR3: CASSSHPDEQYF. The CDR3 DNA reads TGTGCCAGCAGCTCCCACCCCGACGAGCAGTACTTC. The chain has TRBV7-9 and TRBJ2-7, with D hard to call. This CDR3 spans 12 amino acids. CDR1 is SEHNR, CDR2 FQNEAQ, per germline (reference sequence). V dropped 4 bases and J dropped 5 bases, with 9 bases sitting between them.

This clonotype was found a few times. The chain carries TRBV29-1 and TRBJ2-3; D is possibly TRBD2 (5 bases). V gave up 6 bases and J gave up 3 bases, with 10 bases separating them. In germline, CDR1 is SQVTM, CDR2 ANQGSEA. There are 12 residues in the CDR3. CDR3 in DNA: TGCAGCGTGAGGGTACGGACAGATACGCAGTATTTT. Its translation: CSVRVRTDTQYF.

This clonotype was picked up a small number of times. CDR3 DNA: TGTGCCAGCAGTCCCATAGGCGGGAGCTCCTACAATGAGCAGTTCTTC. Encoded protein: CASSPIGGSSYNEQFF. V usage is TRBV7-9 and J usage is TRBJ2-1; 7 bases fit TRBD2. The CDR3 covers 16 residues. Germline values: CDR1 SEHNR, CDR2 FQNEAQ (reference sequence). Losses at the gene ends were 6 bases for V and 0 bases for J; bases not matched to a gene: 8.

In this sample, this clonotype turned up a few times. This chain links TRBV15 with TRBJ2-1, with 8 bases aligning to TRBD2. CDR3 length: 17 amino acids. CDR1 is LNHNV, CDR2 YYDKDF, per germline (reference sequence). J lost 0 bases, V lost 0 bases, and 4 bases had no gene match. This CDR3 reads CATSREIGGASYNEQFF. The DNA for the CDR3 is TGTGCCACCAGCAGAGAGATCGGGGGGGCCTCCTACAATGAGCAGTTCTTC. Full variable domain (remainder filled in from reference TRBV15 and TRBJ2-1): DAMVIQNPRYQVTQFGKPVTLSCSQTLNHNVMYWYQQKSSQAPKLLFHYYDKDFNNEADTPDNFQSRRPNTSFCFLDIRSPGLGDTAMYLCATSREIGGASYNEQFFGPGTRLTVL.

This clonotype was counted at least ten times. The chain combines TRBV19 with TRBJ2-7, with TRBD2 matching over 7 bases. V gave up 3 bases and J gave up 2 bases; unmatched junction bases: 4. Germline values: CDR1 LNHDA, CDR2 SQIVND (reference sequence). The CDR3 sequence is 14 residues long. The CDR3 protein is CASSIQAGPYEQYF. The DNA of the CDR3 is TGTGCCAGTAGTATCCAAGCGGGGCCCTACGAGCAGTACTTC.

This clonotype was seen only a few times. The chain is built from TRBV5-5 and TRBJ2-7; D ambiguous. Trimming left V 2 bases short and J 2 bases short, with 11 bases between. Looked up from germline, CDR1 is SGHKS and CDR2 is YYEKEE (reference sequence). CDR3 size: 14 residues. CDR3 residues: CASSFSRPPYEQYF. CDR3 nucleotide sequence: TGTGCCAGCAGCTTCTCCAGGCCACCCTACGAGCAGTACTTC. The full variable domain, completed using reference TRBV5-5 and TRBJ2-7, is DAGVTQSPTHLIKTRGQQVTLRCSPISGHKSVSWYQQVLGQGPQFIFQYYEKEERGRGNFPDRFSARQFPNYSSELNVNALLLGDSALYLCASSFSRPPYEQYFGPGTRLTVT.

The rearrangement links TRBV15 to TRBJ2-7, with 9 bases lining up with TRBD1. J lost 6 bases, V lost 3 bases, and 6 bases had no gene match. CDR1 is LNHNV and CDR2 is YYDKDF in the germline V gene (reference sequence). This CDR3 spans 14 amino acids. CDR3: CATSSTGTGSEQYF. The CDR3 region has the DNA TGTGCCACCAGCAGTACCGGGACAGGGAGCGAGCAGTACTTC.